This T cell receptor beta chain derives from a study of T-cell reconstitution after alpha-beta-depleted transplantation in children. This clonotype was detected a few times. Its antigen remains unknown. Whole-study results and caveats: Surviving thymic progenitors and recipient T cells were the source of high TCRbeta diversity at day 60 in some patients. Several hundred graft clones that had expanded were reportedly the source of alpha-beta T cells about two months after transplant. After one year, T-cell counts and TCRbeta diversity mostly came from new T cells.

As it was prepared, the TCRbeta library received unique molecular identifiers. One entry per CDR3 protein, called by TCRdb with MiXCR from the PCR reads. The sample lists about 310,000 distinct CDR3 sequences; approximately 23% were seen once. In germline, CDR1 is SGHVS, CDR2 FNYEAQ. Trimming took off 5 bases at V and 0 bases at J, with 11 bases between the two ends. The CDR3 runs 15 residues. The TCR was taken from a male patient aged 10 to 17 who had a stem cell transplant for acute lymphoblastic leukemia, so the T cells may come from the graft donor. The sequences come from PBMCs, mostly from graft donor cells, collected 180 days after TCRalphabeta/CD19-depleted stem cell transplant. The genes are TRBV7-6 and TRBJ1-3; D is undetermined. The CDR3 reads CASSPIGSSGNTIYF. CDR3 sequence (DNA): TGTGCCAGCAGCCCCATAGGGAGCTCTGGAAACACCATATATTTT.